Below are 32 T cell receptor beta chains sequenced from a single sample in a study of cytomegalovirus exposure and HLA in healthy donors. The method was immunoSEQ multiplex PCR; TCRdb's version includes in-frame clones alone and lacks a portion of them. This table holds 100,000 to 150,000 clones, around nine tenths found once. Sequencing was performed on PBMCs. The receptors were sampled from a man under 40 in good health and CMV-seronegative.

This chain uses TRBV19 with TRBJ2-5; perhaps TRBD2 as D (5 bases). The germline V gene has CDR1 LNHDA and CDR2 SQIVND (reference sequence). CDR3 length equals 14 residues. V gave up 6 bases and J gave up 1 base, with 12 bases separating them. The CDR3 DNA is TGTGCCAGTAGCCACGCCGGGATCCAAGAGACCCAGTACTTC. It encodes CASSHAGIQETQYF.

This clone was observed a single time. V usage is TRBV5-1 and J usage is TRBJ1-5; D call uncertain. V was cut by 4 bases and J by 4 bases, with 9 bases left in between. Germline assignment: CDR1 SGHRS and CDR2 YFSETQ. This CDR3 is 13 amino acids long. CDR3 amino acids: CASSPGMNQPQHF. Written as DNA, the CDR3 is TGCGCCAGCAGCCCCGGGATGAATCAGCCCCAGCATTTT.

The CDR3 loop is CASSLIGGRTGSYGYTF. For the CDR3, the DNA is TGTGCCAGCAGCTTAATCGGCGGGAGAACAGGATCGTATGGCTACACCTTC. The genes are TRBV7-2 and TRBJ1-2; TRBD1 is a possible D gene (5 bases). The germline V gene has CDR1 SGHTA and CDR2 FQGNSA. The CDR3 is 17 residues long. Trimming took 2 bases from V and 5 from J, leaving 21 bases between them.

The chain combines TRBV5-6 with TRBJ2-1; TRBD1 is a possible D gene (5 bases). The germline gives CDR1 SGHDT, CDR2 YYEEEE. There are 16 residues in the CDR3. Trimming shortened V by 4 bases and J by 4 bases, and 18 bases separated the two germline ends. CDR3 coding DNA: TGTGCCAGCAGCCGGGTCTTAGTAGGGGATTACAATGAGCAGTTCTTC. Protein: CASSRVLVGDYNEQFF.

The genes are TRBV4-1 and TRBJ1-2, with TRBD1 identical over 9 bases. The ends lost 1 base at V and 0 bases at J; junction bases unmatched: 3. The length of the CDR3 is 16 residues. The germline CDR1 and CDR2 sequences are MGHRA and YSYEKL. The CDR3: CASSQGDREANYGYTF. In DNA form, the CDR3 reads TGCGCCAGCAGCCAAGGGGACAGGGAAGCTAACTATGGCTACACCTTC.

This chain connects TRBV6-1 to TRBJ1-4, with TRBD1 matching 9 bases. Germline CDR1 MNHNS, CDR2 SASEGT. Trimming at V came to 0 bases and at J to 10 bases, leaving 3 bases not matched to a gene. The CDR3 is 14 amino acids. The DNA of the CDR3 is TGTGCCAGCAGTGAAGCGGACAGGGGAGCAAAACTGTTTTTT. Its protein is CASSEADRGAKLFF.

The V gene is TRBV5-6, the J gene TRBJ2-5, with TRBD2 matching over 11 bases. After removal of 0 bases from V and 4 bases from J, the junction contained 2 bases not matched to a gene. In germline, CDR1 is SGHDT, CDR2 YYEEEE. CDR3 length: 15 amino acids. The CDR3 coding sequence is TGTGCCAGCAGCTTGGGGCTAGCGGGAGGAGAGACCCAGTACTTC. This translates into CASSLGLAGGETQYF. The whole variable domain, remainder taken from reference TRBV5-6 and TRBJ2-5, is DAGVTQSPTHLIKTRGQQVTLRCSPKSGHDTVSWYQQALGQGPQFIFQYYEEEERQRGNFPDRFSGHQFPNYSSELNVNALLLGDSALYLCASSLGLAGGETQYFGPGTRLLVL.

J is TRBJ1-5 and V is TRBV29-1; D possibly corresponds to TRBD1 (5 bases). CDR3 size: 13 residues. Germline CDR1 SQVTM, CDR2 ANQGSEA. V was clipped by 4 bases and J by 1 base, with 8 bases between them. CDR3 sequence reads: CSVGTQSNQPQHF. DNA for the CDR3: TGCAGCGTTGGGACACAAAGCAATCAGCCCCAGCATTTT.

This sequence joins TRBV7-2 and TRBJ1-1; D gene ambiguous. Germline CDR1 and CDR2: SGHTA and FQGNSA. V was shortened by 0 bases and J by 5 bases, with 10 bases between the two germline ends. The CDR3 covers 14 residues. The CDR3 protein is CASSLARVRTEAFF. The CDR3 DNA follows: TGTGCCAGCAGCTTAGCTCGGGTTCGGACTGAAGCTTTCTTT.

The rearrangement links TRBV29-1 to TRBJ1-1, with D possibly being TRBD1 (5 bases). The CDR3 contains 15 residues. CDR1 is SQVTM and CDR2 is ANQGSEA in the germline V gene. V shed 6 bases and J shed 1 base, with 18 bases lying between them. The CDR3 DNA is TGCAGCGTCCGGAAAGGCCGGGGGACGAACACTGAAGCTTTCTTT. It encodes CSVRKGRGTNTEAFF.

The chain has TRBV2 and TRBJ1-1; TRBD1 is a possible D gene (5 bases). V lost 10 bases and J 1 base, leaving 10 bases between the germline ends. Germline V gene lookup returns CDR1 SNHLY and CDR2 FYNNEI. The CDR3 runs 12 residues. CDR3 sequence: CAIGHPNTEAFF. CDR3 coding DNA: TGTGCCATCGGACATCCGAACACTGAAGCTTTCTTT.

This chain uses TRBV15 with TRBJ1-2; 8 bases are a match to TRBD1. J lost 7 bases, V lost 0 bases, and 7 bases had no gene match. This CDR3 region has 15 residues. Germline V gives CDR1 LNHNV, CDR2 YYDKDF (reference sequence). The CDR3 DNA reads TGTGCCACCAGCAGAGACCGAGACAGGGGAGGTGGCTACACCTTC. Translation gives CATSRDRDRGGGYTF.

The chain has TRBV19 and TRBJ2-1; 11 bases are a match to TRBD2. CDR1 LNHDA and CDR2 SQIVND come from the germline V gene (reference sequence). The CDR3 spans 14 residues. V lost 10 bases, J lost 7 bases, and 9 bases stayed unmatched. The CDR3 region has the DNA TGTGCCACCGGAACTAGCGGGAGTTCTAATGAGCAGTTCTTC. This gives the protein CATGTSGSSNEQFF.

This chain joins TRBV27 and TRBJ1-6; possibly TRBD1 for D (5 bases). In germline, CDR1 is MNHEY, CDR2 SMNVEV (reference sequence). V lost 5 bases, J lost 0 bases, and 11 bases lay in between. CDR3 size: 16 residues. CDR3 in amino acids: CASSSTGSSYNSPLHF. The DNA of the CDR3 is TGTGCCAGCAGTAGCACAGGAAGCTCCTATAATTCACCCCTCCACTTT.

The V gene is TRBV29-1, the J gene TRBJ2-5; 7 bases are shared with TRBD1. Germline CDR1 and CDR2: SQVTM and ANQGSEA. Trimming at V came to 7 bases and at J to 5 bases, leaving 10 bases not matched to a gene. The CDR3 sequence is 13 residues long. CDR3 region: CSAVGQGVETQYF. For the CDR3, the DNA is TGCAGCGCTGTGGGGCAGGGGGTCGAGACCCAGTACTTC.

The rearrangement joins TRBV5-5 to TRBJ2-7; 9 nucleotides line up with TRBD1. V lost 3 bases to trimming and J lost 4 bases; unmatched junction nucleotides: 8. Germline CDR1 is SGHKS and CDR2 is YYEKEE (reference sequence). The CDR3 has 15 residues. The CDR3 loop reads CASSWGRDRVYEQYF. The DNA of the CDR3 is TGTGCCAGCAGCTGGGGAAGGGACAGGGTGTACGAGCAGTACTTC.

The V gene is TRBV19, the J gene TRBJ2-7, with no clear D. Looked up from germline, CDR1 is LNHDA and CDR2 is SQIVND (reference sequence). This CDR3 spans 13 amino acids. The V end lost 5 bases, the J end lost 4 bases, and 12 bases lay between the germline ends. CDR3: CASSSSLFYEQYF. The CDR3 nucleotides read TGTGCCAGTAGTTCCTCACTTTTTTACGAGCAGTACTTC.

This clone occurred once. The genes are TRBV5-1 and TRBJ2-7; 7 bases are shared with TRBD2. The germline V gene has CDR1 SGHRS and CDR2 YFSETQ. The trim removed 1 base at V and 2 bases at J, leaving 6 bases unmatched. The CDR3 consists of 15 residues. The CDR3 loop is CASSLSGVATYEQYF. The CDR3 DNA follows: TGCGCCAGCAGCTTGAGCGGGGTCGCGACCTACGAGCAGTACTTC.

The CDR3 here is CASSLQGWETQYF. The CDR3, as DNA: TGTGCCAGCAGCTTACAGGGTTGGGAGACCCAGTACTTC. V is TRBV11-2 and J is TRBJ2-5; D possibly corresponds to TRBD1 (5 bases). The germline V gene has CDR1 SGHAT and CDR2 FQNNGV. The CDR3 spans 13 residues. Trimming removed 2 bases at V and 5 bases at J, with 9 bases between.

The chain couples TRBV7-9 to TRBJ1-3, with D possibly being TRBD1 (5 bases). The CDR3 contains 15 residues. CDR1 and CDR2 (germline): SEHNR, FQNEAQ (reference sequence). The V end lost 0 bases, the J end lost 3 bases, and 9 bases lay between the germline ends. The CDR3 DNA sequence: TGTGCCAGCAGCTTAGCGCAAGGGGTTGGAAACACCATATATTTT. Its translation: CASSLAQGVGNTIYF.

CDR3 loop: CASSTTSGAIGTQYF. Written as DNA, the CDR3 is TGTGCCAGCAGCACTACTAGCGGGGCTATCGGTACGCAGTATTTT. V and J are TRBV2 and TRBJ2-3; 10 nucleotides line up with TRBD2. V lost 6 bases to trimming and J lost 8 bases; unmatched junction nucleotides: 11. Germline lookup yields CDR1 SNHLY and CDR2 FYNNEI. This CDR3 is built from 15 residues.

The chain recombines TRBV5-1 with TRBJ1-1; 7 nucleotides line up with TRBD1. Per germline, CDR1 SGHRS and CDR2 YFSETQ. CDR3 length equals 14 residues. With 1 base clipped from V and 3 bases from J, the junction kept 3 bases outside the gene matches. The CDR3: CASSLRDSDTEAFF. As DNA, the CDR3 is TGCGCCAGCAGCTTGAGGGACAGCGACACTGAAGCTTTCTTT.

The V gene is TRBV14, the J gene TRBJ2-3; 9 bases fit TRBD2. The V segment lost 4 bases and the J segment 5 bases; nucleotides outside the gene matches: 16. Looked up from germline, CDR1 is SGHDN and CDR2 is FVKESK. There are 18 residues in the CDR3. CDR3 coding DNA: TGTGCCAGCAGCCTAAAGAGGGCCAGCGGGAGGTCGGGAGATACGCAGTATTTT. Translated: CASSLKRASGRSGDTQYF. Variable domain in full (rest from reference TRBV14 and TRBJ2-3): EAGVTQFPSHSVIEKGQTVTLRCDPISGHDNLYWYRRVMGKEIKFLLHFVKESKQDESGMPNNRFLAERTGGTYSTLKVQPAELEDSGVYFCASSLKRASGRSGDTQYFGPGTRLTVL.

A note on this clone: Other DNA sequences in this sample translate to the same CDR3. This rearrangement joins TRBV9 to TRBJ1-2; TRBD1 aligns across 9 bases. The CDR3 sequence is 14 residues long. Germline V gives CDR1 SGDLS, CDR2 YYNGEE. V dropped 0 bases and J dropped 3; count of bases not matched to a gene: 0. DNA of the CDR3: TGTGCCAGCAGCGTAGGACAGGGGGACTATGGCTACACCTTC. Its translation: CASSVGQGDYGYTF.

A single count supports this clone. The CDR3 coding sequence is TGTGCCAGCGGGCCGGGACTCCACTCGTACTTC. This sequence encodes CASGPGLHSYF. The rearrangement uses TRBV2 and TRBJ2-7, with D perhaps matching TRBD2 (6 bases). This CDR3 has 11 amino acids. V was shortened by 8 bases and J by 12 bases, with 17 bases between the two germline ends. Per germline, CDR1 SNHLY and CDR2 FYNNEI.

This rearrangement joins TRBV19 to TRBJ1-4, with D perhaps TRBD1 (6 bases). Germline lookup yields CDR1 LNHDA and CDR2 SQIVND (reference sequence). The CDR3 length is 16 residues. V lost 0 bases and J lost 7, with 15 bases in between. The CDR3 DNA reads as TGTGCCAGTAGTATAGACCGGACAGCGTCTAGTGAAAAACTGTTTTTT. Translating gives CASSIDRTASSEKLFF. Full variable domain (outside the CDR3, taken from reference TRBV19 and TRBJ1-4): DGGITQSPKYLFRKEGQNVTLSCEQNLNHDAMYWYRQDPGQGLRLIYYSQIVNDFQKGDIAEGYSVSREKKESFPLTVTSAQKNPTAFYLCASSIDRTASSEKLFFGSGTQLSVL.

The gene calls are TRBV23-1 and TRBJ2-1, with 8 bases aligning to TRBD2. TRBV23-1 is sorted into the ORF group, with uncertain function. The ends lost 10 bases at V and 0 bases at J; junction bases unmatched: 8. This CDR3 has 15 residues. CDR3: CATNSGASSYNEQFF. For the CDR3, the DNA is TGCGCCACTAATAGCGGGGCCAGCTCCTACAATGAGCAGTTCTTC.

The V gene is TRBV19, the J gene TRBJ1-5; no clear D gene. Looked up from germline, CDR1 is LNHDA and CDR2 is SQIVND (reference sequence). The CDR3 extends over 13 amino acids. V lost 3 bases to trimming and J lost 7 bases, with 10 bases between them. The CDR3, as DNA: TGTGCCAGTAGTATTGCGGGCGCCCAGCCCCAGCATTTT. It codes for CASSIAGAQPQHF.

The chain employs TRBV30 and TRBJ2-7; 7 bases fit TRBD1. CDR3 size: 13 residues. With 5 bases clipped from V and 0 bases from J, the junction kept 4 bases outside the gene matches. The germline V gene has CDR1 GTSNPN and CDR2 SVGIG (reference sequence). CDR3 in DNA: TGTGCCTGGCGGGACAGAAGCTCCTACGAGCAGTACTTC. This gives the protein CAWRDRSSYEQYF.

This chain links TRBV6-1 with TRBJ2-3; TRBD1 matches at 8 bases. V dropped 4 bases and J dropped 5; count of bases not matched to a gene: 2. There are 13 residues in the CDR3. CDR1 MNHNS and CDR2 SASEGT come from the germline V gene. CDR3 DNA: TGTGCCAGCAGTGGACAGGGGAGAGATACGCAGTATTTT. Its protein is CASSGQGRDTQYF.

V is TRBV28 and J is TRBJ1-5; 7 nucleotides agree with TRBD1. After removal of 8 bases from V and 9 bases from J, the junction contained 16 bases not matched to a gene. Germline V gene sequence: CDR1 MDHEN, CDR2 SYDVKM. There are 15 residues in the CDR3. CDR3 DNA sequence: TGTGCCAGCCGACCCGGGACAGCCTTGATGTGGCCCCAGCATTTT. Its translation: CASRPGTALMWPQHF.

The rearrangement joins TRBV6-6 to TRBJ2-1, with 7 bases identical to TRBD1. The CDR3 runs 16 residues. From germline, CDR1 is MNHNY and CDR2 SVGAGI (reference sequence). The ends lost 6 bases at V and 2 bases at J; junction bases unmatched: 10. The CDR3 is CASSENRGSAYNEQFF. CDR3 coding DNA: TGTGCCAGCAGCGAAAACAGGGGATCCGCCTACAATGAGCAGTTCTTC.